This note documents a single TCR beta chain sequence. Its antigen has not been determined. It has no much larger one-base neighbor in the sample; base qualities were not kept. CDR3 length: 14 amino acids, cysteine to phenylalanine. Of all the DNA, just the CDR3 is kept, 42 bases in frame from base 1. Compared with germline, V lacks 4 bases and J lacks 4 bases; bases without a gene match: 5. The germline V gene gives CDR1 as SGHRS and CDR2 as YFSETQ. The data were obtained in a study of T cells in tumors after PD-1 blockade (dated by TCRdb to the late 2010s). Notes on the research overall: Patients with prior checkpoint blockade, systemic immunosuppressant use, or recent radiotherapy or other anti-cancer therapy within 4 weeks were excluded. Patients were treated with either pembrolizumab 200 mg every 3 weeks or cemiplimab 350 mg every 2 weeks. Some patients also continued taking vismodegib 150 mg daily during anti-PD-1 treatment. On average, peripheral blood samples had approximately 120,000 TCR templates (range roughly 24,679-290,000) and 35,000 to 45,000 unique clonotypes. Paired single-cell RNA and TCR sequencing was performed on site-matched tumors from BCC or SCC patients before and after anti-PD-1 therapy. To compare clonotypes in blood and tumor, bulk TCR sequencing was done on nine to ten peripheral blood samples taken from roughly five patients. Clinical response was assessed using RECIST version 1.1. Here is what the overall study found, with its caveats: The source of novel T cell clones was not identified, and lymphoid organs or rare unexpanded clones within the tumor or the tumor periphery could be included among the possible sources. About two fifths of tumor TCR clonotypes were detected in blood, and some novel exhausted tumor clones were observed in pre-treatment blood, which was taken as suggesting peripheral recruitment.

In the paper's terms, the time point label means: after anti-PD-1 therapy. Genomic DNA extracted from tumor biopsies or peripheral blood was used for bulk TCRbeta sequencing, with input ranging from 616 ng to 6,004 ng. Every patient was a poor candidate for surgical resection and had histologically proven advanced or metastatic basal or squamous cell carcinoma. The basal cell carcinoma cohort comprised roughly twelve patients, of whom roughly 8 had bulk tumor TCR sequencing. Deep TCRbeta sequencing was performed with the immunoSEQ platform. As for the authors' bioinformatics: For further analysis, only productive rearrangements were exported out of the immunoSEQ Analyzer. T cell phenotypes were assigned to bulk TCRbeta clonotypes by matching the clonotypes to single-cell RNA+TCR-seq clones that had the same TCRbeta sequence. Clone enrichment in tumor was calculated as tumor frequency divided by PBMC frequency from bulk TCR sequencing. GLIPH was used to group TCRs into specificity groups, clusters of distinct TCRs likely recognizing common antigens via shared CDR3 motifs. TCRdb took over this immuneACCESS table, retaining in-frame rearrangements with V and J assigned. Such tables are incomplete; in checked studies, under half of the missing clones stem from an unresolved V gene, and the remainder is unexplained. That table is the source of V, J and clone size, and D and trimming were worked out from the DNA. Across this sample there are approximately 60,000 clones, with around two thirds seen only once. The top ten clonotypes cover 4% to 5% of the sample.

The specimen comprised PBMCs, sampled after anti-PD-1 treatment. This sequence uses TRBV5-1 and TRBJ2-3, with 8 middle bases fitting TRBD2. The TCR was taken from a human donor with basal cell carcinoma. The DNA is TGCGCCAGCAGCACCGCGACTAGCGCAGATACGCAGTATTTT. This translates into CASSTATSADTQYF.